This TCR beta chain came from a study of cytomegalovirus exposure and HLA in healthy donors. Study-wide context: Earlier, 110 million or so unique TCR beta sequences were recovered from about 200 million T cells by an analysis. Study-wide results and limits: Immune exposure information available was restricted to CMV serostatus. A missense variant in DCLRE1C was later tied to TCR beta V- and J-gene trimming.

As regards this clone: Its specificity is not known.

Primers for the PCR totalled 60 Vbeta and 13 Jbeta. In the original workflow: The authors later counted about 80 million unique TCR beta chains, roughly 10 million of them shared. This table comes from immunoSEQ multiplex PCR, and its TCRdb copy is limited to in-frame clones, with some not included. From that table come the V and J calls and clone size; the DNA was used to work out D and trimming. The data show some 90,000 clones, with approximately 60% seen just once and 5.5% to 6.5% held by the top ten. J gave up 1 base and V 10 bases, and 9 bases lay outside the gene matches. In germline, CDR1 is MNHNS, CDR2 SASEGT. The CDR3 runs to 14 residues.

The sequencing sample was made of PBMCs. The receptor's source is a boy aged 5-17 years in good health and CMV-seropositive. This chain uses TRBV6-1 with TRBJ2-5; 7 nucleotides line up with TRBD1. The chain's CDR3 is CAIYARDSQETQYF. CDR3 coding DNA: TGTGCCATCTATGCCCGGGACAGCCAAGAGACCCAGTACTTC.